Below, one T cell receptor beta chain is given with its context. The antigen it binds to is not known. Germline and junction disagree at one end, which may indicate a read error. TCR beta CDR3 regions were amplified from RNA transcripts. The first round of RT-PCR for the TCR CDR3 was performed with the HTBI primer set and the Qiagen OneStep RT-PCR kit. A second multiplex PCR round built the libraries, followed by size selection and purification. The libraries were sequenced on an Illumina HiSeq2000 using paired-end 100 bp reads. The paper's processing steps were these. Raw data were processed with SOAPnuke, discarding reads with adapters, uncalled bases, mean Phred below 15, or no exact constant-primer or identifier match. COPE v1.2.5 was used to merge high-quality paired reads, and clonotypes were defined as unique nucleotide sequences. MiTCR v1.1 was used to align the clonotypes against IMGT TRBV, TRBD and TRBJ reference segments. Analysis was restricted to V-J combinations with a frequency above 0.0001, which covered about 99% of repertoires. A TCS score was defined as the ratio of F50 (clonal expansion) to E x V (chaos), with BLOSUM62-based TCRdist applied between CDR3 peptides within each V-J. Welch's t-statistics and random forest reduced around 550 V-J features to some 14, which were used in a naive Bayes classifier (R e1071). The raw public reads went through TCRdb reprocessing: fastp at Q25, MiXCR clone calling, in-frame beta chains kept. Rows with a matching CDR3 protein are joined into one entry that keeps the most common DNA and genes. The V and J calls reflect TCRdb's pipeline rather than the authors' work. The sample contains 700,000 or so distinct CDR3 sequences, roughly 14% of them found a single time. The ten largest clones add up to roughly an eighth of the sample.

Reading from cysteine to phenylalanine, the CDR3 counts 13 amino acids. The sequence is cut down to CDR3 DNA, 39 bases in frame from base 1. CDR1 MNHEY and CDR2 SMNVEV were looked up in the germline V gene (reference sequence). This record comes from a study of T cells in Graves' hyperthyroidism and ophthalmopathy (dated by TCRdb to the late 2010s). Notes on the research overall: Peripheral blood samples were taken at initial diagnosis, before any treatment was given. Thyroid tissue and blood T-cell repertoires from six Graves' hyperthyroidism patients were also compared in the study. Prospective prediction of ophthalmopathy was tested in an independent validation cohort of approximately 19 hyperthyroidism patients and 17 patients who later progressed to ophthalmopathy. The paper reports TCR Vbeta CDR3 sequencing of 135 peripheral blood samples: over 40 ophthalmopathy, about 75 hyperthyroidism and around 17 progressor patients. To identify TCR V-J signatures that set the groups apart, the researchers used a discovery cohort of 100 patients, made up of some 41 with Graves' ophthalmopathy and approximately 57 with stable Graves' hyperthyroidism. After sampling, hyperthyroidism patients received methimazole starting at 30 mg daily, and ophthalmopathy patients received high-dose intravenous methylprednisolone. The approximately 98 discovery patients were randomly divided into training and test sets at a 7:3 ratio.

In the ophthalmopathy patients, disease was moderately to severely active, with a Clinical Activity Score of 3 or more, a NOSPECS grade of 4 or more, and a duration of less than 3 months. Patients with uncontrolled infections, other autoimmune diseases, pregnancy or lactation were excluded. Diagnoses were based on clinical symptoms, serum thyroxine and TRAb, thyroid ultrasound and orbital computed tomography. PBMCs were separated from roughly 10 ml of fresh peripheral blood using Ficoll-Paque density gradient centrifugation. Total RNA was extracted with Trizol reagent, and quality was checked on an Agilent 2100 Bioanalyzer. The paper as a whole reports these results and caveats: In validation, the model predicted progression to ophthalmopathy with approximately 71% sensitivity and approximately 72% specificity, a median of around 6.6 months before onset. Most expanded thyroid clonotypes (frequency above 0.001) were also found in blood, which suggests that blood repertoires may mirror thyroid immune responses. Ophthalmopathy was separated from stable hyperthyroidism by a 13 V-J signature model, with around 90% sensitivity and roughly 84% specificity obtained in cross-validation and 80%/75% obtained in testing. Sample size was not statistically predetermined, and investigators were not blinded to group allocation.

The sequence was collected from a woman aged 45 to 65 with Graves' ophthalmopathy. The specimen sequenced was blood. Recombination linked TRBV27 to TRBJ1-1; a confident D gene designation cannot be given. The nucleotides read TGTGCCAGCAGTTTCAAGAGGAACACTAAAGCTTTCTTT. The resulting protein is CASSFKRNTKAFF.